Below are 5 T cell receptor beta chains sequenced from a single sample in a study of T cells in Graves' hyperthyroidism and ophthalmopathy. TCR beta CDR3 regions were amplified from RNA transcripts. When the TCR CDR3 underwent first-round RT-PCR, the HTBI primer set was used. Via MiXCR, TCRdb re-called the multiplex PCR reads, giving one row per CDR3 protein. The sample records approximately 870,000 distinct CDR3 sequences, 35% to 45% being singletons. Source material: blood. These receptors were obtained from a young man with Graves' hyperthyroidism.

There are a few counts of this clonotype. V gene TRBV7-2 combines with J gene TRBJ2-5, with D perhaps TRBD2 (5 bases). Per the germline V gene, CDR1 is SGHTA and CDR2 is FQGNSA. V lost 2 bases to trimming and J lost 1 base, with 11 bases between them. CDR3 length: 15 residues. CDR3 nucleotide sequence: TGTGCCAGCAGCTTAATGTTTACTAGCCAAGAGACCCAGTACTTC. This encodes CASSLMFTSQETQYF.

The chain joins TRBV12-3 or TRBV12-4 to TRBJ1-3; 7 positions agree with TRBD1. With V trimmed by 6 bases and J by 1 base, 3 bases remained unmatched. CDR3 length: 14 amino acids. Here the CDR3 DNA reads TGTGCCAGCAGACTCAGGGGGTCTGGAAACACCATATATTTT. It translates to CASRLRGSGNTIYF.

Turning to this clonotype: The junction and the germline gene differ at one end; a read error may be behind it. This chain uses TRBV2 with TRBJ2-7; D gene unclear. Germline V gene lookup returns CDR1 SNHLY and CDR2 FYNNEI. The CDR3 contains 16 residues. As DNA, the CDR3 is TGCGCCAGCAGCCTCGGAGATTATCCCACTCCCTACGAGCAGTACTTC. It yields the protein CASSLGDYPTPYEQYF.

This clonotype was seen repeatedly, ten times or more. The chain recombines TRBV29-1 with TRBJ1-4; the match to TRBD1 covers 7 bases. Unmatched junction bases numbered 3, after V lost 3 bases and J lost 5 bases. Germline CDR1 SQVTM, CDR2 ANQGSEA. The CDR3 totals 13 residues. CDR3 amino acids: CSVEAGGNEKLFF. The CDR3 bases are TGCAGCGTTGAGGCAGGGGGGAATGAAAAACTGTTTTTT.

This clonotype occurred once. The chain is built from TRBV7-8 and TRBJ1-5; TRBD1 matches 8 bases. V trimming: 6 bases; J trimming: 6 bases; junction bases outside the gene matches: 7. Germline CDR1 reads SGHVS; CDR2 reads FQNEAQ. The CDR3 is made up of 14 amino acids. CDR3 region: CASSTGGRFQPQHF. CDR3 nucleotide sequence: TGTGCCAGCAGTACAGGGGGTCGGTTTCAGCCCCAGCATTTT.